These 11 T cell receptor beta chains came from one sample sequenced in a study of Graves' ophthalmopathy and Graves' hyperthyroidism. Amplification from RNA transcripts yielded the TCR beta CDR3 regions. HTBI primers primed a first-round RT-PCR, and a second-round multiplex PCR followed. TCRdb processed the multiplex PCR reads anew with MiXCR; each CDR3 protein has one entry. Of around 1.1 million distinct CDR3 sequences listed, about two fifths are singletons. Sequencing input: peripheral blood or thyroid tissue (not recorded which). The receptor source for this set is an adult man with Graves' hyperthyroidism.

The chain carries TRBV12-3 or TRBV12-4 and TRBJ2-2, with D possibly TRBD2 on 6 matching bases. V lost 7 bases and J 6 bases, leaving 24 bases between the germline ends. CDR3 length: 17 amino acids. The CDR3 loop is CASTSLRGKGEAGELFF. CDR3 in DNA: TGTGCCAGCACCTCCCTTCGCGGGAAAGGAGAAGCCGGGGAGCTGTTTTTT.

A note on this clonotype: With a much larger clone just one base away, this may be a read error. This chain links TRBV11-2 with TRBJ1-5; D is unclear. Trimming removed 1 base from V and 10 bases from J, with 14 bases in between. This CDR3 is 14 amino acids long. Per the germline V gene, CDR1 is SGHAT and CDR2 is FQNNGV. In DNA, the CDR3 is TGTGCCAGCAGCTTAGGGAACATCGGTAACCCCCAGCATTTT. Protein: CASSLGNIGNPQHF. The whole variable domain, filled in from reference TRBV11-2 and TRBJ1-5, reads EAGVAQSPRYKIIEKRQSVAFWCNPISGHATLYWYQQILGQGPKLLIQFQNNGVVDDSQLPKDRFSAERLKGVDSTLKIQPAKLEDSAVYLCASSLGNIGNPQHFGDGTRLSIL.

In its sample, this clonotype was seen many times. This sequence joins TRBV7-3 and TRBJ1-1; D is undetermined. CDR1 and CDR2 from the germline V gene are SGHTA and FQGTGA. The CDR3 extends over 13 amino acids. V lost 5 bases to trimming and J lost 7 bases, with 14 bases between them. The CDR3 reads CASSPLGIGEAFF. CDR3 in DNA: TGTGCCAGCAGCCCGCTCGGGATTGGTGAAGCTTTCTTT.

The chain uses TRBV14 and TRBJ1-3; D is uncertain. This CDR3 has 17 amino acids. The germline CDR1 and CDR2 sequences are SGHDN and FVKESK. The V gene lost 0 bases and the J gene lost 3 bases, with 15 bases spanning the gap. CDR3 in amino acids: CASSQEVRTHLGNTIYF. The CDR3 nucleotides read TGTGCCAGCAGCCAAGAAGTCAGGACCCACCTTGGAAACACCATATATTTT.

The chain combines TRBV25-1 with TRBJ1-1; tentative D call: TRBD1 (6 bases). The CDR3 is 14 residues long. V lost 3 bases and J lost 4, with 12 bases in between. From germline, CDR1 is MGHDK and CDR2 SYGVNS. CDR3 loop: CASSDGGDTTEAFF. CDR3 nucleotide sequence: TGTGCCAGCAGTGATGGGGGCGATACCACTGAAGCTTTCTTT. The full variable domain, with the rest looked up from reference TRBV25-1 and TRBJ1-1, is EADIYQTPRYLVIGTGKKITLECSQTMGHDKMYWYQQDPGMELHLIHYSYGVNSTEKGDLSSESTVSRIRTEHFPLTLESARPSHTSQYLCASSDGGDTTEAFFGQGTRLTVV.

CDR3 in amino acids: CASSSTGQGAFF. CDR3 nucleotides: TGTGCCAGCAGCTCAACGGGACAGGGGGCTTTCTTT. The chain is built from TRBV14 and TRBJ1-1, with 10 bases fitting TRBD1. V gave up 5 bases and J gave up 11 bases; unmatched junction bases: 5. Germline assignment: CDR1 SGHDN and CDR2 FVKESK. The CDR3 contains 12 residues.

The gene calls are TRBV20-1 and TRBJ2-7, with TRBD2 identical over 9 bases. Germline CDR1 DFQATT, CDR2 SNEGSKA (reference sequence). The length of the CDR3 is 17 residues. V trimming: 1 base; J trimming: 0 bases; junction bases outside the gene matches: 10. The CDR3 DNA follows: TGCAGTGCTAGAGGCCGGCGGGAGGGACATTACTCCTACGAGCAGTACTTC. Translating it yields CSARGRREGHYSYEQYF.

This clonotype was found a few times. This chain links TRBV7-9 with TRBJ2-2; D is perhaps TRBD1 or TRBD2 (6 bases each). V lost 3 bases, J lost 2 bases, and 16 bases lay in between. The CDR3 consists of 17 residues. From germline, CDR1 is SEHNR and CDR2 FQNEAQ (reference sequence). CDR3 sequence: CASSFPIRGPNTGELFF. The DNA for the CDR3 is TGTGCCAGCAGCTTCCCGATCCGGGGGCCCAACACCGGGGAGCTGTTTTTT.

This clonotype has at least ten counts. The chain recombines TRBV15 with TRBJ2-5, with TRBD2 as a possible D gene (6 bases). In germline, CDR1 is LNHNV, CDR2 YYDKDF (reference sequence). V lost 0 bases, J lost 5 bases, and 13 bases lay in between. The CDR3 has 15 residues. In DNA, the CDR3 is TGTGCCACCAGCAGAGACGGAGGGGCTGGTGAGACCCAGTACTTC. Encoded protein: CATSRDGGAGETQYF. Full variable domain (remainder filled in from reference TRBV15 and TRBJ2-5): DAMVIQNPRYQVTQFGKPVTLSCSQTLNHNVMYWYQQKSSQAPKLLFHYYDKDFNNEADTPDNFQSRRPNTSFCFLDIRSPGLGDTAMYLCATSRDGGAGETQYFGPGTRLLVL.

The sample holds a few counts of this clonotype. This chain uses TRBV7-2 with TRBJ1-1, with 7 bases that match TRBD1. The trim removed 5 bases at V and 10 bases at J, leaving 13 bases unmatched. From germline, CDR1 is SGHTA and CDR2 FQGNSA. The CDR3 extends over 14 amino acids. The CDR3 loop reads CASSPVGTANVAFF. CDR3 nucleotide sequence: TGTGCCAGCAGCCCCGTAGGGACAGCCAATGTAGCTTTCTTT.

V gene TRBV6-2 or TRBV6-3 combines with J gene TRBJ2-5; 7 nucleotides agree with TRBD2. Germline CDR1 and CDR2: MNHEY and SVGEGT. Trimming cost V 6 bases and J 7 bases; bases outside gene matches: 2. The CDR3 contains 11 residues. The CDR3 DNA reads as TGTGCCAGCAGAACGGGAGGGACCCAGTACTTC. Translated: CASRTGGTQYF.